Following are 10 T cell receptor beta chains from one sample sequenced in a study of T-cell reconstitution after alpha-beta-depleted transplantation in children. Researchers prepared the TCRbeta library using unique molecular identifiers, the study reports. Via MiXCR, TCRdb re-called the PCR reads, giving one row per CDR3 protein. Of about 500,000 distinct CDR3 sequences listed, approximately 32% are singletons. The specimen was PBMCs from the stem cell graft donor, collected from the stem cell graft. The receptors stem from a human donor who donated a stem cell graft to a child with aplastic anemia.

The sample holds a few counts of this clonotype. The genes are TRBV13 and TRBJ2-5, with 7 bases matching TRBD1. Germline V gene data show CDR1 as PRHDT and CDR2 as FYEKMQ (reference sequence). The V segment lost 5 bases and the J segment 5 bases; nucleotides outside the gene matches: 8. The CDR3 runs 14 residues. The CDR3 loop is CASSQTGARETQYF. Written as DNA, the CDR3 is TGTGCCAGCAGCCAAACAGGGGCTCGGGAGACCCAGTACTTC.

This clonotype has a handful of counts. The genes are TRBV7-2 and TRBJ1-1, with D uncertain. Trimming left V 1 base short and J 5 bases short, with 11 bases between. Per the germline V gene, CDR1 is SGHTA and CDR2 is FQGNSA. The CDR3 covers 14 residues. The CDR3 sequence: CASSLVGGPTEAFF. DNA of the CDR3: TGTGCCAGCAGCTTAGTGGGCGGGCCAACTGAAGCTTTCTTT.

Worth noting for this clonotype: A read error may account for a junction end that differs from germline. This chain connects TRBV20-1 to TRBJ1-3, with TRBD1 identical over 8 bases. CDR1 DFQATT and CDR2 SNEGSKA come from the germline V gene (reference sequence). The CDR3 runs to 17 residues. In DNA, the CDR3 is TGCTGTGCTAGAGATAGGACAGGGCCGAGCTCTGGAAACACCATATATTTT. Translated, it gives CCARDRTGPSSGNTIYF.

The rearrangement joins TRBV5-1 to TRBJ2-5; TRBD2 matches 11 bases. Germline V CDR1 and CDR2: SGHRS, YFSETQ. V was pared by 7 bases and J by 4 bases, with 15 bases of the junction left unmatched. The CDR3 is 17 residues long. As DNA, the CDR3 is TGCGCCAGCGAGACAGGGGGAACTAGCGGGAGAGGAGAGACCCAGTACTTC. It specifies CASETGGTSGRGETQYF.

The gene calls are TRBV7-2 and TRBJ1-2; maybe TRBD1 (5 bases). CDR1 is SGHTA, CDR2 FQGNSA, per germline. This CDR3 has 13 amino acids. Trimming removed 7 bases from V and 5 bases from J, with 14 bases in between. The CDR3: CASTPWGVYGYTF. The CDR3 DNA is TGTGCCAGCACCCCCTGGGGGGTTTATGGCTACACCTTC.

This chain links TRBV7-9 with TRBJ1-1; D is unclear. CDR3 length equals 17 residues. The germline gives CDR1 SEHNR, CDR2 FQNEAQ (reference sequence). V was trimmed by 5 bases and J by 0 bases, leaving 19 bases between them. The chain's CDR3 is CASSPRRGGLVNTEAFF. The DNA for the CDR3 is TGTGCCAGCAGCCCAAGGCGGGGAGGGTTGGTGAACACTGAAGCTTTCTTT.

V usage is TRBV7-2 and J usage is TRBJ1-2, with 7 bases that match TRBD1. This CDR3 spans 17 amino acids. Germline V lookup: CDR1 SGHTA, CDR2 FQGNSA. The junction had 13 bases not matched to a gene; V was cut back by 1 base and J by 5 bases. This CDR3 is CASSLGFTHTGEYGYTF. The CDR3 DNA reads TGTGCCAGCAGCTTAGGATTCACGCACACAGGGGAATATGGCTACACCTTC.

This clonotype has a single count. The chain joins TRBV11-3 to TRBJ2-1; 11 bases map to TRBD2. CDR1 SGHNT and CDR2 YENEEA come from the germline V gene. This CDR3 region has 16 residues. V was clipped by 3 bases and J by 9 bases; unmatched bases: 10. The CDR3 loop reads CASSFFPTSGEREQFF. The CDR3 DNA reads TGTGCCAGCAGCTTCTTCCCGACTAGCGGGGAACGTGAGCAGTTCTTC.

This clonotype was seen only a few times. The CDR3: CAITLETSGSLRAYNEQFF. CDR3 in DNA: TGTGCCATCACACTGGAGACTAGCGGGAGCTTGAGGGCCTACAATGAGCAGTTCTTC. V gene TRBV10-3 combines with J gene TRBJ2-1; 12 nucleotides align to TRBD2. The ends lost 7 bases at V and 2 bases at J; junction bases unmatched: 15. Germline assignment: CDR1 ENHRY and CDR2 SYGVKD. The CDR3 covers 19 residues.

V is TRBV10-3 and J is TRBJ2-7; D gene uncertain. Trimming shortened V by 0 bases and J by 6 bases, and 6 bases separated the two germline ends. Germline CDR1 and CDR2: ENHRY and SYGVKD. This CDR3 comprises 12 residues. The CDR3 nucleotides are TGTGCCATCAGTGAGTCGCGGATCGAGCAGTACTTC. Amino acids: CAISESRIEQYF.